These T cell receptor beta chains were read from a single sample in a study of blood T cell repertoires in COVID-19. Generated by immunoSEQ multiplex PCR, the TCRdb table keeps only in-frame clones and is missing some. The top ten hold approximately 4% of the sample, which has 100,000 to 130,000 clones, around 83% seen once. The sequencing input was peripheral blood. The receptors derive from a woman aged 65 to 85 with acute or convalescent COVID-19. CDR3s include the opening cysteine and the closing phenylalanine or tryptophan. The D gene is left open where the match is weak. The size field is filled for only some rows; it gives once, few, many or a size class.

CDR3nt: TGTGCCAGCAGTTACAGGGGGCAGGGCTATGGCTACACCTTC
CDR3aa: CASSYRGQGYGYTF
v_gene: TRBV6-2/TRBV6-3
d_gene: TRBD1
abundance: -
j_gene: TRBJ1-2

CDR3nt: TGTGCCAGCAGCACCCGGACGCGTTTAACTAGAGGCTACACCTTC
CDR3aa: CASSTRTRLTRGYTF
v_gene: TRBV11-2
d_gene: -
abundance: -
j_gene: TRBJ1-2

CDR3nt: TGTGCCAGCAGCCTGACTAGTCCCGGGGAGCTGTTTTTT
CDR3aa: CASSLTSPGELFF
v_gene: TRBV12-3/TRBV12-4
d_gene: -
abundance: -
j_gene: TRBJ2-2

CDR3nt: TGTGCCATCAGTGTTTCGGGACAGGGGGCCTCAGATACGCAGTATTTT
CDR3aa: CAISVSGQGASDTQYF
v_gene: TRBV10-3
d_gene: TRBD1
abundance: -
j_gene: TRBJ2-3

CDR3nt: TGTGCCAGCAGCTTAGGGCAGGGGTTTGGGCAGCCCCAGCATTTT
CDR3aa: CASSLGQGFGQPQHF
v_gene: TRBV7-2
d_gene: -
abundance: few
j_gene: TRBJ1-5

CDR3nt: TGTGCCAGCAGTTTTCATGGGCAGGGGGCTGAAGCTTTCTTT
CDR3aa: CASSFHGQGAEAFF
v_gene: TRBV27
d_gene: TRBD1
abundance: -
j_gene: TRBJ1-1

CDR3nt: TGTGCCAGCAGTCCCCGAGGCGCTGAGCAGTTCTTC
CDR3aa: CASSPRGAEQFF
v_gene: TRBV6-5
d_gene: -
abundance: -
j_gene: TRBJ2-1

CDR3nt: TGTGCCTGGGGGACGAGGGAGACCCAGTACTTC
CDR3aa: CAWGTRETQYF
v_gene: TRBV30
d_gene: -
abundance: -
j_gene: TRBJ2-5

CDR3nt: TGTGCCAGTACCTCCCTGGGAGTGGATGAGCAGTTCTTC
CDR3aa: CASTSLGVDEQFF
v_gene: TRBV19
d_gene: -
abundance: few
j_gene: TRBJ2-1

CDR3nt: TGTGCCAGCAGCTTACTAGCGGGAGGGGGCTCCTACGAGCAGTACTTC
CDR3aa: CASSLLAGGGSYEQYF
v_gene: TRBV11-2
d_gene: TRBD2
abundance: -
j_gene: TRBJ2-7

CDR3nt: TGTGCCAGCAACCACGGGACAGGGGACGCTTTCTTT
CDR3aa: CASNHGTGDAFF
v_gene: TRBV7-9
d_gene: TRBD1
abundance: -
j_gene: TRBJ1-1

CDR3nt: TGTGCCAGCAGCTCGACTAGCGGGAGGGCCGGTGAGCAGTTCTTC
CDR3aa: CASSSTSGRAGEQFF
v_gene: TRBV11-1
d_gene: TRBD2
abundance: -
j_gene: TRBJ2-1

CDR3nt: TGTGCCACCGCAAATAGCGGGAGTTACAGCAATGAGCAGTTCTTC
CDR3aa: CATANSGSYSNEQFF
v_gene: TRBV24-1
d_gene: TRBD2
abundance: -
j_gene: TRBJ2-1

CDR3nt: TGTGCCAGCAGCTGGACAGGGTTCAATCAGCCCCAGCATTTT
CDR3aa: CASSWTGFNQPQHF
v_gene: TRBV6-2/TRBV6-3
d_gene: TRBD1
abundance: few
j_gene: TRBJ1-5

CDR3nt: TGTGCCAGCAGAGTCTGGGGCTACACTAAAAACATTCAGTACTTC
CDR3aa: CASRVWGYTKNIQYF
v_gene: TRBV2
d_gene: -
abundance: -
j_gene: TRBJ2-4

CDR3nt: TGTGCCACAAGCCCCGGGGACAGGCAACTTAGCAATCAGCCCCAGCATTTT
CDR3aa: CATSPGDRQLSNQPQHF
v_gene: TRBV15
d_gene: TRBD1
abundance: few
j_gene: TRBJ1-5

CDR3nt: TGTGCCAGCAGTTCCCCCTGGACAGGGGGTTTCGAGCAGTACTTC
CDR3aa: CASSSPWTGGFEQYF
v_gene: TRBV28
d_gene: TRBD1
abundance: -
j_gene: TRBJ2-7

CDR3nt: TGTGCCAGCAGCCAAGGGACTGACAATGAGCAGTTCTTC
CDR3aa: CASSQGTDNEQFF
v_gene: TRBV5-4
d_gene: -
abundance: -
j_gene: TRBJ2-1

CDR3nt: TGCGCCAGCAGCTTGGCCTCTAGCGGGAGCCGGGAGACCCAGTACTTC
CDR3aa: CASSLASSGSRETQYF
v_gene: TRBV5-1
d_gene: TRBD2
abundance: -
j_gene: TRBJ2-5

CDR3nt: TGTGCCAGCAGCCAAAATTTAGGCAATCAGCCCCAGCATTTT
CDR3aa: CASSQNLGNQPQHF
v_gene: TRBV3-1/TRBV3-2
d_gene: -
abundance: -
j_gene: TRBJ1-5

CDR3nt: TGCGCCAGCAGCTCCGACAGGGGGCAGAACACCGGGGAGCTGTTTTTT
CDR3aa: CASSSDRGQNTGELFF
v_gene: TRBV5-1
d_gene: TRBD1
abundance: -
j_gene: TRBJ2-2

CDR3nt: TGTGCCACCGCCGGGAACACTGAAGCTTTCTTT
CDR3aa: CATAGNTEAFF
v_gene: TRBV10-3
d_gene: -
abundance: -
j_gene: TRBJ1-1

CDR3nt: TGTGCCAGCAGCCAAGTGCGGGGGGCCGCTGAAGCTTTCTTT
CDR3aa: CASSQVRGAAEAFF
v_gene: TRBV3-1/TRBV3-2
d_gene: -
abundance: -
j_gene: TRBJ1-1

CDR3nt: TGTGCCACTCGACAGGGGAACTATGGCTACACCTTC
CDR3aa: CATRQGNYGYTF
v_gene: TRBV12-3/TRBV12-4
d_gene: TRBD1
abundance: -
j_gene: TRBJ1-2

CDR3nt: TGTGCCAGCAGTTTCCTTGACTCCACTGGGGAGCTGTTTTTT
CDR3aa: CASSFLDSTGELFF
v_gene: TRBV27
d_gene: -
abundance: -
j_gene: TRBJ2-2

CDR3nt: TGTGCCACCAGCAGAGATGGGCAGGGGGCAAATGAAAAACTGTTTTTT
CDR3aa: CATSRDGQGANEKLFF
v_gene: TRBV15
d_gene: TRBD1
abundance: few
j_gene: TRBJ1-4

CDR3nt: TGTGCCAGCAGTTTAGTAGCGGATACGCAGTATTTT
CDR3aa: CASSLVADTQYF
v_gene: TRBV28
d_gene: -
abundance: -
j_gene: TRBJ2-3

CDR3nt: TGTGCCAGCTCACTAAATAGCGGGTCGAACACCGGGGAGCTGTTTTTT
CDR3aa: CASSLNSGSNTGELFF
v_gene: TRBV18
d_gene: TRBD2
abundance: -
j_gene: TRBJ2-2

CDR3nt: TGTGCCAGCTCACCAAATTTCCGGGACAGGGATGAAAAACTGTTTTTT
CDR3aa: CASSPNFRDRDEKLFF
v_gene: TRBV18
d_gene: TRBD1
abundance: -
j_gene: TRBJ1-4

CDR3nt: TGTGCCAGCAGCTCTTGGGGCAGGGATGACTATGGCTACACCTTC
CDR3aa: CASSSWGRDDYGYTF
v_gene: TRBV5-8
d_gene: -
abundance: -
j_gene: TRBJ1-2

CDR3nt: TGCGCCAGCAGCTTGGGTGGGGGCCGCGGAATGAGTGAAGCTTTCTTT
CDR3aa: CASSLGGGRGMSEAFF
v_gene: TRBV5-1
d_gene: -
abundance: -
j_gene: TRBJ1-1

CDR3nt: TGCAGTGCTGGCAGAAACTATGGCTACACCTTC
CDR3aa: CSAGRNYGYTF
v_gene: TRBV20-1
d_gene: -
abundance: once
j_gene: TRBJ1-2

CDR3nt: TGCAGCGTTGAAGGGGCCAGCGGGAGGGCCAAGGAGACCCAGTACTTC
CDR3aa: CSVEGASGRAKETQYF
v_gene: TRBV29-1
d_gene: TRBD2
abundance: -
j_gene: TRBJ2-5

CDR3nt: TGTGCCACCGGGGGACTTCAAGTCCAGAACAATGAGCAGTTCTTC
CDR3aa: CATGGLQVQNNEQFF
v_gene: TRBV24-1
d_gene: -
abundance: -
j_gene: TRBJ2-1

CDR3nt: TGTGCCAGTAGTATACGACTATCTAATGAAAAACTGTTTTTT
CDR3aa: CASSIRLSNEKLFF
v_gene: TRBV19
d_gene: -
abundance: few
j_gene: TRBJ1-4

CDR3nt: TGTGCCAGCAGCTATCAGGGGGCTACCCCTGGAAACACCATATATTTT
CDR3aa: CASSYQGATPGNTIYF
v_gene: TRBV7-2
d_gene: TRBD1
abundance: -
j_gene: TRBJ1-3

CDR3nt: TGTGCCAGCAGCTTAGTCGCAGGGGAGAGTCAGCCCCAGCATTTT
CDR3aa: CASSLVAGESQPQHF
v_gene: TRBV7-2
d_gene: -
abundance: -
j_gene: TRBJ1-5

CDR3nt: TGTGCCAGTAGTCCCAGACAGGGAAGAAAAACCGGGGAGCTGTTTTTT
CDR3aa: CASSPRQGRKTGELFF
v_gene: TRBV19
d_gene: TRBD1
abundance: -
j_gene: TRBJ2-2

CDR3nt: TGCGCCAGCAGCTTGGGACAGGGAGGAAGAGCGAACACCGGGGAGCTGTTTTTT
CDR3aa: CASSLGQGGRANTGELFF
v_gene: TRBV5-1
d_gene: -
abundance: -
j_gene: TRBJ2-2

CDR3nt: TGTGCCAGCAGCTTGGCCAGACAAAGGAACACTGAAGCTTTCTTT
CDR3aa: CASSLARQRNTEAFF
v_gene: TRBV5-8
d_gene: -
abundance: -
j_gene: TRBJ1-1